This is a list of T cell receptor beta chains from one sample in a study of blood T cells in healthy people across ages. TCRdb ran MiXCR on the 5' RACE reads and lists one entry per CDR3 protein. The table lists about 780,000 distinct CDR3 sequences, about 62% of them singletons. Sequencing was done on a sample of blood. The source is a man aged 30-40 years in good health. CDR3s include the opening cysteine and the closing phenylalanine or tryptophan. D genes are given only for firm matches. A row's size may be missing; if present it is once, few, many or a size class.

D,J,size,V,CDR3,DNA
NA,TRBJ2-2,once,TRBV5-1,CASSFGTATNTGELFF,TGCGCCAGCAGCTTTGGTACGGCTACGAACACCGGGGAGCTGTTTTTT
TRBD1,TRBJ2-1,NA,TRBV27,CASSFWDRGRHEQFF,TGTGCCAGCAGTTTTTGGGACAGGGGGCGTCATGAGCAGTTCTTC
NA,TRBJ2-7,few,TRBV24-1,CATSDPTREREQYF,TGTGCCACCAGTGATCCCACGAGGGAGCGCGAGCAGTACTTC
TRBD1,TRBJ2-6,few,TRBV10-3,CAISAAGTDVPSGANVLTF,TGTGCCATCAGTGCAGCCGGGACAGATGTACCCTCTGGGGCCAACGTCCTGACTTTC
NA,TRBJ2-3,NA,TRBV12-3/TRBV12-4,CASTSRVGADTQYF,TGTGCCAGCACCTCCAGAGTCGGAGCAGATACGCAGTATTTT
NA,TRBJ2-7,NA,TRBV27,CASSSRTDAYEQYF,TGTGCCAGCAGTTCCCGGACCGACGCCTACGAGCAGTACTTC
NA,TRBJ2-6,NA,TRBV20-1,CSASWGAPISGANVLTF,TGCAGTGCTAGTTGGGGGGCCCCAATATCTGGGGCCAACGTCCTGACTTTC
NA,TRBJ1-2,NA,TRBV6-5,CASSYAIIGYTF,TGTGCCAGCAGTTACGCGATCATTGGCTACACCTTC
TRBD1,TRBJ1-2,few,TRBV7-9,CASSPKTGGVTGYTF,TGTGCCAGCAGCCCTAAGACAGGGGGCGTCACTGGCTACACCTTC
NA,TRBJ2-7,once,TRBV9,CASSASDSSYEQYF,TGTGCCAGCAGCGCTAGCGACAGCTCCTACGAGCAGTACTTC
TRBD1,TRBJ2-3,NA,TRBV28,CASRQGAGLSTDTQYF,TGTGCCAGCAGACAGGGGGCGGGTTTGAGCACAGATACGCAGTATTTT
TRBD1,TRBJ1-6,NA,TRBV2,CASSEGQGAYYSPLHF,TGTGCCAGCAGTGAGGGACAGGGGGCATACTATTCACCCCTCCACTTT
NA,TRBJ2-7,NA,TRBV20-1,CSASDRTYEQYF,TGCAGTGCTAGTGACAGAACCTACGAGCAGTACTTC
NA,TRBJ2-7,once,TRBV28,CASSPAVGNEQYF,TGTGCCAGCAGCCCAGCGGTGGGAAATGAGCAGTACTTC
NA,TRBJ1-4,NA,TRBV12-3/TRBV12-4,CASSLFGNEKLFF,TGTGCCAGCAGCCTTTTTGGTAATGAAAAACTGTTTTTT
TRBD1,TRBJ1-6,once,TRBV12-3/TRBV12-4,CASSFDRAVLHF,TGTGCCAGCAGTTTTGACAGGGCGGTCCTCCACTTT
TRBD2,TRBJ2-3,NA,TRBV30,CAWSSGLAGFTDTQYF,TGTGCCTGGAGCTCCGGGCTAGCGGGGTTCACAGATACGCAGTATTTT
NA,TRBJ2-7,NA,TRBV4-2,CASSQDPGLRAYEQYF,TGTGCCAGCAGCCAAGATCCGGGACTGAGAGCCTACGAGCAGTACTTC
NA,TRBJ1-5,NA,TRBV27,CASSLLGKYQPQHF,TGTGCCAGCAGTTTACTTGGGAAATACCAGCCCCAGCATTTT
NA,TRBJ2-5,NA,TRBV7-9,CASSVTGSDSETQYF,TGTGCCAGCAGCGTTACCGGGTCGGATTCTGAGACCCAGTACTTC
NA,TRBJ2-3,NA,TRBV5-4,CASSTGGQGSKDTQYF,TGTGCCAGCAGCACGGGAGGACAGGGCAGTAAGGATACGCAGTATTTT
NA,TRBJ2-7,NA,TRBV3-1,CASSQEGRGRGSYEQYF,TGTGCCAGCAGCCAAGAAGGTCGGGGCAGGGGCTCCTACGAGCAGTACTTC
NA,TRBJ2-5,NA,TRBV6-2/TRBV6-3,CASSYPDGYQETQYF,TGTGCCAGCAGTTACCCAGACGGATACCAAGAGACCCAGTACTTC
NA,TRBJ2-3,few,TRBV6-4,CASSETGTSTDTQYF,TGTGCCAGCAGTGAGACAGGTACTAGCACAGATACGCAGTATTTT
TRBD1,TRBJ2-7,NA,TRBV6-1,CASSEGGRGQDEQYF,TGTGCCAGCAGTGAAGGAGGCAGGGGGCAGGACGAGCAGTACTTC
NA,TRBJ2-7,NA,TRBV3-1,CASSQDQGYEQYF,TGTGCCAGCAGCCAAGATCAGGGGTACGAGCAGTACTTC
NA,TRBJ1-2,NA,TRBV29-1,CSVDSRGENGYTF,TGCAGCGTTGACTCGAGGGGAGAGAATGGCTACACCTTC
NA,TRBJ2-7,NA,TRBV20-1,CSASQPLGPSYEQYF,TGCAGTGCTAGCCAACCTCTCGGCCCTTCCTACGAGCAGTACTTC
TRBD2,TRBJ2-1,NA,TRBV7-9,CASSPGLARNPSNEQFF,TGTGCCAGCAGCCCGGGACTAGCGCGGAACCCGTCCAATGAGCAGTTCTTC
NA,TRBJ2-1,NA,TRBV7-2,CASSPVGTPSEQFF,TGTGCCAGCAGCCCGGTGGGGACCCCTTCTGAGCAGTTCTTC
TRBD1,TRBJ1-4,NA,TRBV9,CASSVNPQTGVNEKLFF,TGTGCCAGCAGCGTAAACCCTCAAACAGGGGTGAATGAAAAACTGTTTTTT